This T cell receptor (beta chain) appears in the sequencing data of a study of OX40 agonist ivuxolimab in advanced cancers. Study context: Prior therapy, whether anti-PD-1, anti-PD-L1 or anti-CTLA-4, was allowed, and 35% to 40% had some.

Peripheral blood came from all dose cohorts at three timepoints. This CDR3 is 14 amino acids long. Per germline, CDR1 SGHDN and CDR2 FVKESK. Unmatched junction bases numbered 7, after V lost 7 bases and J lost 12 bases. Sequencing used immunoSEQ multiplex PCR; TCRdb keeps in-frame clones, though not all of them. The sample shows 90,000 to 130,000 clones, less than 95% of them seen only once. The J gene is TRBJ2-1, the V gene TRBV14; 15 bases line up with TRBD2. The sequenced sample was CD4+ or CD8+ T cells sorted from blood, obtained in a trial of the OX40 agonist ivuxolimab. This TCR was recovered from an adult with an advanced solid tumor such as melanoma, head and neck, liver or kidney cancer. The DNA for the CDR3 is TGTGCCAGCAACGGACTAGCGGGAGGGACTTTGCAGTTCTTC. It is translated as CASNGLAGGTLQFF. The variable domain in full, completed from reference TRBV14 and TRBJ2-1, reads EAGVTQFPSHSVIEKGQTVTLRCDPISGHDNLYWYRRVMGKEIKFLLHFVKESKQDESGMPNNRFLAERTGGTYSTLKVQPAELEDSGVYFCASNGLAGGTLQFFGPGTRLTVL.